This TCR beta chain originates from a study of radiotherapy plus CTLA-4 blockade in lung cancer. CDR1 GTSNPN and CDR2 SVGIG come from the germline V gene (reference sequence). V lost 1 base and J 0 bases, leaving 7 bases between the germline ends. The CDR3 length is 14 residues. Profiled with immunoSEQ multiplex PCR; TCRdb holds only in-frame clones, not every one. The sample consists of some 52,000 clones, 79% of them appearing once. The material sequenced was peripheral blood, taken from a patient treated with radiotherapy plus ipilimumab. J is TRBJ1-3 and V is TRBV30; perhaps TRBD1 as D (6 bases). This clonotype was sampled from a human donor with non-small cell lung cancer who had a partial response to radiotherapy plus ipilimumab. The CDR3 bases are TGTGCCTGGAGTGGGGGGCCCTCTGGAAACACCATATATTTT. This codes for CAWSGGPSGNTIYF.